This entry features one TCR beta chain sequence. Its antigen remains undetermined. The CDR3 carries no conserved terminal phenylalanine or tryptophan, so it likely arises from a read error. CDR1 SQVTM and CDR2 ANQGSEA were looked up in the germline V gene. Germline trimming: 5 bases from V, 1 base from J; junction bases outside gene matches: 4. The CDR3 comprises 13 residues, both ends counted. Just CDR3 DNA is preserved here, 39 bases in frame from base 1. Each donor gave one peripheral blood draw, averaging roughly 120 mL, which was collected into heparinised tubes. A BD FACSAria II and a panel including CD45RO, CCR7, CD25, CD127, CD95 and CD27 were used to sort naive, central memory, regulatory and stem cell-like memory CD4+ T cells. A purity above 95% was achieved for all sorted populations. Right away, PBMCs were isolated by Lymphoprep density gradient centrifugation and were stained directly, with no culture step. So that batch effects would be minimized, each experiment stained and sorted samples in pairs, pairing one healthy donor with one patient.

The entire isolated RNA was reverse transcribed using the High Capacity cDNA Reverse Transcription Kit, and thus expressed TCRB transcripts were sequenced. Deep immunoSEQ sequencing was performed on naive, central memory and regulatory T cell samples, with an average of approximately 3.9 million total reads per sample. Sorted cells were lysed in RLT buffer, and RNA was extracted using DNase-treated RNeasy Micro or Mini kits according to cell number. To prevent cross-contamination, each cell subset was processed individually, whereas patient and healthy donor samples were processed jointly. The immunoSEQ multiplex PCR was used to amplify TCRB sequences from cDNA, generating 87-bp fragments that spanned the CDR3 region. Sequencing of the amplicons was performed on the Illumina HiSeq platform. In the paper's pipeline: PCR bias was corrected computationally using synthetic template baselines, and reads within Hamming distance 2 were collapsed, with unmergeable singletons discarded. Reads were aligned against IMGT to assign V, D and J genes, CDR3 length and insertions or deletions at six rearrangement sites. Within each subset, clonotype counts were normalized to sorted cell number, and only after that were true diversity and Gini coefficients computed with the tcR R package. The overlap coefficient, calculated on TCRB nucleotide sequences, was used to quantify repertoire sharing. The immuneACCESS repertoire file appears here via TCRdb, limited to in-frame rearrangements. These files lack a portion of the clones; in checked studies, under half of the deficit traces to unresolved V genes, and the cause of the others is not known. Clonal size and the V and J genes are those of that table, whereas D and trimming came from the DNA. The sample includes just over 150,000 clones, with around 10% observed a single time. The top ten clonotypes cover approximately 2% of the sample.

The entry originates in a study of beta chain features in type 1 diabetes (dated by TCRdb to 2017 to 2018). With respect to the entire study: Mean age, gender distribution, total cell number and subset yield were not different between patients and healthy donors. In the study, recently diagnosed type 1 diabetes patients and matched healthy donors were compared on the TCRB repertoires of their sorted circulating CD4+ T cell subsets. Naive and central memory subsets were obtained from all 28 donors, but regulatory and stem cell-like memory subsets were isolated from only 8 patients and 8 healthy donors. Across all samples, around 100 million sorted cells were examined, and cell number per subset correlated strongly with RNA yield.

Summary of the overall study and its limitations: Because cDNA was sequenced instead of genomic DNA, activated cells with high expression could be over-represented, although the groups did not differ in activation or CD3 levels. In all four CD4+ subsets, TCRB CDR3 length was moderately but significantly shorter in type 1 diabetes patients. Patients with type 1 diabetes made fewer insertions and deleted more nucleotides at VDJ recombination sites, implying thymic rearrangement abnormalities. PCR may preferentially amplify shorter templates, but because patient and control samples were amplified and corrected together, any resulting skew would affect both groups equally. The naive, central memory and regulatory TCRB repertoires appeared to resemble one another more closely among patients than among healthy donors. Because small numbers of individuals were included in the HLA sub-analyses, any influence of HLA type on TCRB rearrangement was left unresolved.

Recombination joined TRBV29-1 with TRBJ1-1; 7 bases in between match TRBD1. The clonotype comes from a young man in good health. The sample comprised central memory CD4+ T cells from blood. The sequenced DNA is TGCAGCGTTCCTAACAGGGGGAACACTGAAGCTTTCCTT. Translated, it gives CSVPNRGNTEAFL.